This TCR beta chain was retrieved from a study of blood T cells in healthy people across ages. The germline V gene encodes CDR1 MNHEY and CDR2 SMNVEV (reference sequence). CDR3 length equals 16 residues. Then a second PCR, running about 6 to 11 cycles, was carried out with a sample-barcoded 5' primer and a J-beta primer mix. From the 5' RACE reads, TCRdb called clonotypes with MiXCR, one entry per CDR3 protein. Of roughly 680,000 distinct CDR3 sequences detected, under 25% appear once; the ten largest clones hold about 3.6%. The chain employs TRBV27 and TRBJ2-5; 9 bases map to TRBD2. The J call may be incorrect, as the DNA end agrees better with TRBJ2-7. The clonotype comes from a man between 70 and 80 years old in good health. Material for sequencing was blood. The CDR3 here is CASRKIGASGMYEQYF. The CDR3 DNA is TGTGCCAGCAGAAAAATTGGGGCTAGCGGGATGTACGAGCAGTACTTC.